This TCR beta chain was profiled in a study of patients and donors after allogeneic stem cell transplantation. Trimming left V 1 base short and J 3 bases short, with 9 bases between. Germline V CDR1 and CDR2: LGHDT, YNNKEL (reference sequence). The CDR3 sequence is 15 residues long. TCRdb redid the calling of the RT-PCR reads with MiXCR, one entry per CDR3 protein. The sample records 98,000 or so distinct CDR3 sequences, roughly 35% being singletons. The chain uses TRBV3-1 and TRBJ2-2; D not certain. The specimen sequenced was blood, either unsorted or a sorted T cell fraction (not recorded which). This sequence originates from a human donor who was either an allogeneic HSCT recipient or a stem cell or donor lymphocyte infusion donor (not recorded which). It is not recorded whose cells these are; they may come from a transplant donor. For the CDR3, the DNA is TGTGCCAGCAGCCAAGGGTCAGCTTACACCGGGGAGCTGTTTTTT. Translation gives CASSQGSAYTGELFF.